This is a list of T cell receptor beta chains from one sample in a study of blood T cell repertoires in COVID-19. The data were produced by immunoSEQ multiplex PCR, yet TCRdb's version contains in-frame clones alone and is incomplete. Seen here are some 82,000 clones, approximately 80% observed once, and the top ten hold roughly two fifths. The material sequenced was peripheral blood. The receptors were gathered from an elderly man with acute or convalescent COVID-19. Each CDR3 is given without its conserved first and last residue. The size field is filled for only some rows; it gives once, few, many or a size class.

size | J | length | V | CDR3
. | TRBJ1-6 | 12 | TRBV5-1 | ASSLGQDNSPLH
. | TRBJ1-1 | 10 | TRBV7-9 | ASRPGVTEAF
. | TRBJ1-2 | 10 | TRBV5-8 | ASSLWTDGYT
. | TRBJ1-1 | 10 | TRBV18 | ASSPGQGEAF
once | TRBJ1-4 | 11 | TRBV29-1 | SALQGGKEKLF
. | TRBJ1-1 | 11 | TRBV10-3 | AIRGGMNTEAF
. | TRBJ2-5 | 11 | TRBV28 | ASRTGGRETQY
. | TRBJ1-4 | 13 | TRBV28 | ASALLRAGNEKLF
once | TRBJ1-5 | 15 | TRBV6-1 | ASSEAERSFSNQPQH
. | TRBJ2-1 | 14 | TRBV19 | ASSQAGTSGINEQF
few | TRBJ2-1 | 14 | TRBV4-1 | ASSRHASGSYNEQF
few | TRBJ2-7 | 12 | TRBV19 | ASSFRTGNYEQY
few | TRBJ1-1 | 14 | TRBV6-2/TRBV6-3 | ASSTLRAGGFTEAF
. | TRBJ2-5 | 12 | TRBV5-1 | ASSGGDSQETQY
. | TRBJ2-4 | 17 | TRBV3-1/TRBV3-2 | ASSPRGSGRGVAKNIQY
once | TRBJ2-7 | 13 | TRBV5-6 | ASSRMDRMTYEQY
. | TRBJ1-1 | 12 | TRBV5-1 | ASSAGTANTEAF
. | TRBJ1-6 | 13 | TRBV7-2 | ASSLGLITNSPLH
. | TRBJ1-1 | 10 | TRBV6-2/TRBV6-3 | ASSVMRTEAF
. | TRBJ2-7 | 14 | TRBV28 | ASRGSDGTRFYEQY
. | TRBJ2-7 | 14 | TRBV7-9 | ASSYPLGRSSYEQY
. | TRBJ2-3 | 13 | TRBV7-9 | ASSLEGLSTDTQY
once | TRBJ1-2 | 12 | TRBV6-2/TRBV6-3 | ASSARDRGNGYT
few | TRBJ2-7 | 11 | TRBV5-1 | ASSFQLAGEQY
. | TRBJ1-4 | 11 | TRBV28 | ASGTEWGEKLF
. | TRBJ2-2 | 13 | TRBV6-5 | ASRTLDRGGGELF
. | TRBJ2-1 | 15 | TRBV7-3 | ASSSEGTGAPYNEQF
. | TRBJ1-5 | 13 | TRBV19 | ASSAPGTGAQPQH
few | TRBJ1-2 | 8 | TRBV20-1 | SARVESYT